These 9 T cell receptor beta chains were all obtained from the same sample, sequenced in a study of blood T cell repertoires in COVID-19 (dated by TCRdb to about 2020). To prepare the library, the immunoSEQ multiplex PCR assay was applied. Here the immuneACCESS table is served through TCRdb, limited to in-frame sequences with V and J called. Missing clones are a known gap in these copies; in checked studies unresolved V genes cover under half, and the rest lacks a known reason. Within this sample are roughly 140,000 clones, with 76% of them counted one time only. The ten largest account for 4.2% of the sample. The sample consisted of peripheral blood. Source of these receptors: a man between 60 and 70 years old with acute or convalescent COVID-19.

This sequence joins TRBV9 and TRBJ2-1, with 9 positions matching TRBD2. The CDR3 spans 16 residues. V gave up 0 bases and J gave up 2 bases; unmatched junction bases: 3. Germline values: CDR1 SGDLS, CDR2 YYNGEE. The chain's CDR3 is CASSVAAGGPYNEQFF. CDR3 bases: TGTGCCAGCAGCGTAGCTGCGGGAGGGCCCTACAATGAGCAGTTCTTC.

The rearrangement uses TRBV11-3 and TRBJ2-1, with 7 bases identical to TRBD2. Trimming at V came to 4 bases and at J to 8 bases, leaving 11 bases not matched to a gene. CDR3 size: 15 residues. Germline V lookup: CDR1 SGHNT, CDR2 YENEEA. The CDR3 DNA reads TGTGCCAGCAGCTCCGGGCGGGAGCTTCGCGATGAGCAGTTCTTC. Protein product: CASSSGRELRDEQFF.

The V call is TRBV21-1, the J call TRBJ2-2; the tabulated D call, TRBD2, remains unverified against the DNA. TRBV21-1 is reported as a pseudogene. CDR3 size: 21 residues. The CDR3 DNA sequence: TGTGCCAGCAGCACTCTGAGGGGTAAGACTAGCTCCGGAGGTGATACCGGGGAGCTGTTTTTT. Translation: CASSTLRGKTSSGGDTGELFF.

Ten or more counts support this clone. The rearrangement links TRBV5-4 to TRBJ1-2, with TRBD1 matching over 7 bases. The CDR3 contains 15 residues. Per germline, CDR1 SGHNT and CDR2 YYREEE (reference sequence). Trimming cost V 2 bases and J 8 bases; bases outside gene matches: 12. The CDR3 nucleotides are TGTGCCAGCAGCTTCCCCAGACAGGGCGTTGAGGGCTACACCTTC. It yields the protein CASSFPRQGVEGYTF.

The V call is TRBV4-1, the J call TRBJ2-3; TRBD2 agrees at 8 bases. V dropped 1 base and J dropped 0; count of bases not matched to a gene: 6. Germline CDR1 and CDR2: MGHRA and YSYEKL. This CDR3 is built from 17 residues. CDR3 sequence (DNA): TGCGCCAGCAGCCAAGTAGTAGCGGGACCAAGCACAGATACGCAGTATTTT. This codes for CASSQVVAGPSTDTQYF.

This clone was counted a single time. V usage is TRBV28 and J usage is TRBJ2-1; TRBD2 agrees at 7 bases. In germline, CDR1 is MDHEN, CDR2 SYDVKM. There are 15 residues in the CDR3. V lost 5 bases to trimming and J lost 9 bases; unmatched junction nucleotides: 13. The CDR3 DNA reads TGTGCCAGCAGTCCCCCCAGCGGGGTCCGATCTGAGCAGTTCTTC. Translated: CASSPPSGVRSEQFF.

The chain uses TRBV14 and TRBJ2-1, with TRBD2 identical over 14 bases. The CDR3 is 16 residues long. V was clipped by 6 bases and J by 9 bases; unmatched bases: 10. The germline V gene encodes CDR1 SGHDN and CDR2 FVKESK. In DNA form, the CDR3 reads TGTGCCAGCAGACGAACCGGGACTAGCGGGAGAGGTGAGCAGTTCTTC. This codes for CASRRTGTSGRGEQFF.

This clone was seen just once. The V gene is TRBV5-6, the J gene TRBJ2-1; D is undetermined. The germline V gene has CDR1 SGHDT and CDR2 YYEEEE. The CDR3 sequence is 11 residues long. Trimming shortened V by 5 bases and J by 10 bases, and 10 bases separated the two germline ends. The CDR3 coding sequence is TGTGCCAGCAGTAATCGCCGGGAGCAGTTCTTC. Translating gives CASSNRREQFF.

The chain couples TRBV5-5 to TRBJ2-4; D not certain. Germline CDR1 reads SGHKS; CDR2 reads YYEKEE (reference sequence). The V end lost 3 bases, the J end lost 5 bases, and 12 bases lay between the germline ends. There are 14 residues in the CDR3. The CDR3 sequence is CASSSESVQNIQYF. The CDR3 region has the DNA TGTGCCAGCAGCTCCGAGTCGGTCCAAAACATTCAGTACTTC.